This T cell receptor (beta chain) was observed in a study of T cell repertoires in aging, cancer and after chemotherapy (dated by TCRdb to between 2019 and 2020). General notes on the study: The donors fell into six age groups ranging from 30 or younger to 70 or older, and each group had at least three individuals. The complete dataset included about 8.8 million TCR reads. Alongside under 100 healthy donors serving as a reference group, the cohort included roughly 220 cancer patients, of whom around 91 had hematological cancers and more than 110 had solid cancers. Paired pre- and post-chemotherapy samples in the hematological group came from chronic lymphocytic leukemia patients treated with fludarabine- or bendamustine-based regimens. To examine immunoaging and T cell reconstitution after chemotherapy, the study profiled TCR beta repertoires in peripheral blood from healthy donors and cancer patients. Study-wide conclusions, independent of this receptor: Lymphoid organ infiltration was present in hematological cancer patients, and this infiltration may itself impair thymic emigration or peripheral T cell expansion. An increase in median generation probability over the chemotherapy interval was observed in both cancer cohorts, suggesting that the repertoire was reconstituted through rebound thymic output. In healthy donors, the decline in TCR diversity with age was mainly due to loss of richness, whereas in cancer patients loss of evenness also played a role. The authors noted that the repertoire data do not allow conclusions about immunological memory after chemotherapy. Compared with age-matched healthy donors, untreated patients with hematological or solid cancers had significantly lower TCR diversity and higher clonality in blood.

Instead of sorted cells or RNA, genomic DNA extracted from peripheral blood served as the source for amplifying TCR beta rearrangements. Details on this clonotype: No cognate antigen has been identified for it. Base qualities are missing; no much larger clone stands one base away.

The V end gives up 5 bases and the J end 7 bases, leaving 12 bases in the junction not matched to a gene. Measured from the cysteine to the phenylalanine, the CDR3 is 16 residues long. Only the CDR3 portion is preserved as DNA: 48 bases, with reading frame beginning at the first base. CDR1 and CDR2, looked up from the germline V gene, are SGHRS and YFSETQ. Rearranged TRB sequences spanning V, D and J segments were amplified by multiplex touch-down PCR using a mixed TRB-A/B primer pool. Illumina adapters and sample indices were attached to the amplicons in two consecutive PCR reactions using Phusion HS II polymerase. Amplicons were gel-purified using the NucleoSpin Gel and PCR Clean-up kit and were subsequently checked with Qubit and an Agilent 2100 Bioanalyzer. The libraries were sequenced on an Illumina MiSeq with 600-cycle, single-indexed, paired-end runs. The authors' analysis ran thus. Processing of the TRB sequences was carried out with MiXCR versions 2.12 and 3.0.5. Each unique CDR3 nucleotide sequence counted as one clone, and only productive sequences with at least two reads were retained. The repertoire metrics were Shannon diversity, evenness, clonality (calculated as one minus evenness), and diversity profiles parameterized by alpha from 0 to 5. The IGoR algorithm was used to compute generation probabilities of clones in paired pre- and post-chemotherapy samples. The public sequencing data were trimmed at Q25 with fastp and processed into clonotypes with MiXCR by TCRdb, which kept only in-frame beta chains. For every CDR3 protein sequence, its rows merge into one entry that carries the most common genes and DNA. In this record, the V and J calls reflect TCRdb's handling and not the investigators' own analysis. This sample holds about 1,800 distinct CDR3 sequences; 22% were observed only once. The ten top clones hold 60% of the sample.

This chain joins TRBV5-1 to TRBJ2-1, and TRBD1 matches 10 of the central bases. The receptor was isolated from a human donor with a blood cancer. The sequencing sample was made of blood. The encoded CDR3 is CASSQPGTGARNEQFF. The DNA sequence follows: TGCGCCAGCAGTCAACCGGGGACAGGGGCTAGAAATGAGCAGTTCTTC.